This TCR beta chain derives from a study of radiotherapy plus CTLA-4 blockade in lung cancer. Across the study: An objective response was seen in about 17% of patients, and disease control in around 33%. Study-level results: Radiotherapy plus ipilimumab was followed by expansion in blood of tumor-derived TCR clones.

Germline CDR1 reads SGHRS; CDR2 reads YFSETQ. The CDR3 consists of 13 residues. Assay used: immunoSEQ multiplex PCR; TCRdb lists only in-frame clones, some missing. Found here are about 97,000 clones, 60% to 75% of them singletons; the top ten hold approximately 2.8%. Patients had chemo-refractory metastatic non-small-cell lung cancer and received focal radiation plus CTLA-4 blockade that used ipilimumab. For this clone: Its antigen is not known. At one boundary the junction diverges from the germline segment, which might be a read error.

The chain is built from TRBV5-1 and TRBJ1-2; 11 positions agree with TRBD1. Specimen: peripheral blood, collected from a patient treated with radiotherapy plus ipilimumab. This clonotype was sampled from a human donor with non-small cell lung cancer who had a partial response to radiotherapy plus ipilimumab. Some clones in this sample may be carry-over from other donors' samples. The CDR3 DNA sequence: TGTGCCAGCAGAGGAGTGGACAGGGGGCCTTTCACCTTC. This sequence encodes CASRGVDRGPFTF. The whole variable domain, remainder taken from reference TRBV5-1 and TRBJ1-2, is KAGVTQTPRYLIKTRGQQVTLSCSPISGHRSVSWYQQTPGQGLQFLFEYFSETQRNKGNFPGRFSGRQFSNSRSEMNVSTLELGDSALYLCASRGVDRGPFTFGSGTRLTVV.